This T cell receptor (beta chain) derives from a study of T cell repertoires in cytomegalovirus infection. Study-level background: An indication of both CMV infection and matching HLA type came from public TCR beta signatures.

CDR1 LNHDA and CDR2 SQIVND come from the germline V gene (reference sequence). CDR3 size: 18 residues. Points on this clonotype: Its antigen is unidentified. This clone may be a read error of a much larger clone one base away.

A single record per CDR3 protein comes from TCRdb applying MiXCR to the reads. The table includes almost 300,000 distinct CDR3 sequences, around 10% detected once. Study observations and caveats: HLA-C-restricted CMV-specific TCR beta clonotypes prevailed in the ex vivo response.

The sample taken for sequencing was PBMCs. This chain links TRBV19 with TRBJ2-1, with a tentative D call TRBD1 (6 bases). This sequence was found in a human donor in good health (CMV status not recorded). Some clones in this sample may be carry-over from other donors' samples. The CDR3 reads CAGRPGQRTLGTYNEQFF. CDR3 nucleotides: TGTGCCGGTAGGCCGGGACAACGAACCCTGGGGACCTACAATGAGCAGTTCTTC.